This T cell receptor (beta chain) was sequenced in a study of vaccination effects on CD4 cells after COVID-19. V was trimmed by 4 bases and J by 7 bases, leaving 10 bases between them. Germline-derived CDR1 and CDR2 are SGHDN and FVKESK. CDR3 length: 13 residues. There are a few counts of this clone. Its antigen remains unknown. Data came from immunoSEQ multiplex PCR; TCRdb stores just in-frame clones and leaves some out. Of fewer than 40,000 clones in the sample, about 72% are singletons; the top ten hold more than 25%. Expansion of antigen-specific CD4+ T cells with viral peptide pools was carried out by the ViraFEST assay before sequencing. Following an approximately ten-day culture, CD4+ T cells were purified. Documented for the person is a PCR-confirmed SARS-CoV-2 infection occurring between March and December 2020. Each well held about 2 million PBMC cultured with around 10 ug/ml peptides and 7.5 to 10 IU/ml IL-2. It was on days 3 and 7 that half the medium was replaced with IL-2 medium.

The TCR originated in a human donor who had a prior SARS-CoV-2 infection. The sample was CD4+ T cells from PBMCs cultured with a peptide pool, taken before COVID-19 vaccination. V usage is TRBV14 and J usage is TRBJ2-2; D is perhaps TRBD1 (5 bases). This CDR3 is CASSPFRGGELFF. The CDR3 DNA follows: TGTGCCAGCAGCCCATTTAGGGGCGGGGAGCTGTTTTTT. The full variable domain, rest sourced from reference TRBV14 and TRBJ2-2, is EAGVTQFPSHSVIEKGQTVTLRCDPISGHDNLYWYRRVMGKEIKFLLHFVKESKQDESGMPNNRFLAERTGGTYSTLKVQPAELEDSGVYFCASSPFRGGELFFGEGSRLTVL.